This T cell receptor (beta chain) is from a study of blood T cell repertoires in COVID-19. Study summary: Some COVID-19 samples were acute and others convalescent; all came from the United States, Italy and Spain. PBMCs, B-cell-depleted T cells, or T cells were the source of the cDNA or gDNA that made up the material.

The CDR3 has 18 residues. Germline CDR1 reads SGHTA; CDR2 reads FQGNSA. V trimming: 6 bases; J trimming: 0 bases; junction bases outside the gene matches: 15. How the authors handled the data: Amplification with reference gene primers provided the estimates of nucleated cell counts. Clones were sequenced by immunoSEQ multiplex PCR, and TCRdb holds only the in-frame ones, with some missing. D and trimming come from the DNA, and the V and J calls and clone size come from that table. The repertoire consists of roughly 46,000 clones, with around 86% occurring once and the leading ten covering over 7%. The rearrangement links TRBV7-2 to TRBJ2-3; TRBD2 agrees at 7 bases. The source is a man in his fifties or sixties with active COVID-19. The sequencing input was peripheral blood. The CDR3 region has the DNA TGTGCCAGCAGTTTCCTCGCGTCAGCGGGATTGAGCACAGATACGCAGTATTTT. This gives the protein CASSFLASAGLSTDTQYF.